This record looks at one T cell receptor beta chain sequence and its context. Its antigen is unknown. Qualities for individual bases were not recorded, and no much larger clone is one base off. The sample belongs to a study of shared clonotypes between healthy human individuals (dated by TCRdb to the early 2020s). Some background on the complete study: The cohort included three men and a couple of women between 18 and 49 years of age. For each donor, CD4 naive and CD4 memory were each run on three plates, CD8 naive on two plates, and CD8 memory on one plate. The study deeply sequenced blood TCR repertoires of five healthy adults to estimate repertoire size and the extent of clonotype sharing between individuals. Libraries were prepared and TCR repertoires were sequenced by different laboratories using diverse techniques, in order to increase sequencing depth and limit assay-specific biases. Between about 0.8 and 9.5 billion PBMCs per donor were obtained by leukapheresis.

CD8 naive samples were obtained by positive selection for CCR7 among CD45RO-negative cells, yielding a CD45RA+CCR7+ population from which TemRA cells were excluded. The donors were healthy, HIV-negative adults who had no recently reported acute infections or vaccinations. Every donor was a Caucasian adult living in Nashville, Tennessee, USA. After blood collection by leukapheresis, PBMCs were isolated using Ficoll-Histopaque density gradient centrifugation and then cryopreserved in the vapor phase of liquid nitrogen. Analytical flow cytometry was used to check the purity and quantity of every magnetically sorted T cell population. Genomic DNA was isolated from each sorted fraction and quantified by UV absorbance on a Nanodrop 2000c. Using the deep immunoSEQ assay, TCR CDR3 regions were amplified from genomic DNA by multiplex PCR. For each cell subset, the extracted genomic DNA was distributed evenly across all wells of several immunoSEQ 96-well plates, and each plate served as one replicate. For sorted subsets, approximately 0.2 ug of genomic DNA, equivalent to 30,000 or so T cell genomes, went into each replicate PCR. The purified libraries were quantified using a Qubit 3.0 fluorometer, sized with a Bioanalyzer 2100, and then quantified again using the KAPA Library Quantification kit. Every immunoSEQ 96-well plate was sequenced on a separate single-read 150-cycle Illumina NextSeq 550 flow cell. For the original study's pipeline: The immunoSEQ output contained only junctional sequences without quality scores, so filtering could not match that applied to full-length reads. Sequences were annotated with PyIR, a Python wrapper for IgBLAST v1.9, and V/J genes and CDR3 were assigned using IMGT germline references. Reads were removed for weak V/J assignments (E-value above 1e-6), missing CDR3, stop codons, out-of-frame junctions, or ambiguous translated residues. V3J clonotypes were defined by identical inferred V gene, J gene, and CDR3 amino acid sequence. The percentage overlap between two repertoires was calculated by dividing the number of shared unique clonotypes by the size of the smaller repertoire. RTK rarefaction, the Chao1 estimator, and Recon v2.1 estimates of unobserved clonotypes were used to assess repertoire richness. Generation probabilities were computed with OLGA for all TCRbeta clonotypes obtained by the gDNA method from several donors. The immuneACCESS repertoire file appears here via TCRdb, limited to in-frame rearrangements. These files lack a portion of the clones; in checked studies, under half of the deficit traces to unresolved V genes, and the cause of the others is not known. The DNA gave D and trimming, while V, J and clone size come from that table. Recorded for this sample are a few hundred thousand clones; around 95% of them occurred a single time. The ten largest clones add up to less than 0.13% of the sample.

Spanning cysteine to phenylalanine, the CDR3 consists of 13 amino acids. The DNA shown is the 39-base CDR3, in frame from base 1. V is reduced by 6 bases and J by 3 bases, leaving a spacing of 12 bases between them. Sequences LNHNV (CDR1) and YYDKDF (CDR2) are obtained from the germline V gene (reference sequence). What the research found in general, with its limitations: Larger estimated clonotype richness was generally found for naive subsets than for memory subsets. Compared with non-shared clonotypes, the clonotypes found in all four sorted-subset donors had higher generation probabilities. Sampling was restricted to blood, and TCR repertoires in tissues likely differ from the TCR repertoires found in blood. Even with the large sequencing depth, rarefaction of the sorted-subset datasets indicated that sequencing was incomplete. The small number of donors limited the genetic and exposure-history diversity represented. Pairwise subsampling led to the expectation that sequencing depth would affect the degree of clonotype sharing among donors. Roughly 5.2% of naive CD4, 3.5% of naive CD8, about 2.5% of memory CD4, and approximately 0.4% of memory CD8 clonotypes were shared across several donors.

The sequence derives from a woman in her twenties or thirties in good health. The chain joins TRBV15 to TRBJ2-7; no confident D gene assignment can be made. Sequencing was carried out using naive CD8+ T cells sorted from blood. Per the publication, the cell subset or site label means: CD45RA+CCR7+. CDR3 region: CATRAVGDYEQYF. The DNA sequence is given as TGTGCCACCAGGGCCGTAGGTGACTACGAGCAGTACTTC. The full variable domain, with segments outside the CDR3 supplied by the reference TRBV15 and TRBJ2-7 proteins, appears as DAMVIQNPRYQVTQFGKPVTLSCSQTLNHNVMYWYQQKSSQAPKLLFHYYDKDFNNEADTPDNFQSRRPNTSFCFLDIRSPGLGDTAMYLCATRAVGDYEQYFGPGTRLTVT.